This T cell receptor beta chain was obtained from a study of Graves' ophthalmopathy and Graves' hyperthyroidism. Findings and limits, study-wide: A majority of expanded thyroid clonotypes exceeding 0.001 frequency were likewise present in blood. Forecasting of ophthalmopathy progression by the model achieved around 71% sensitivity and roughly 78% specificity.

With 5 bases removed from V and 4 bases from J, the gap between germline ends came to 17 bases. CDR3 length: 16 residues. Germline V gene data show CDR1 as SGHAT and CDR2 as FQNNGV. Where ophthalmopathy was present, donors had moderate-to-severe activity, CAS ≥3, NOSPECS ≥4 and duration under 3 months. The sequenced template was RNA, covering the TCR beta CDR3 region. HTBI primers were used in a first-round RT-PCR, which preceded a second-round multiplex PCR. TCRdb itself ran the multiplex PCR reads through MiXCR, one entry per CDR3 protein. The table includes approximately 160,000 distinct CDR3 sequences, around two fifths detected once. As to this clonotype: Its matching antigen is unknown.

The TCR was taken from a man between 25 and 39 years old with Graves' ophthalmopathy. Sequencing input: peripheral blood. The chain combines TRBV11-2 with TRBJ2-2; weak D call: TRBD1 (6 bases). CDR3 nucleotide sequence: TGTGCCAGCAGCCCATCCGGGGCAGGGGCCACCGGGGAGCTGTTTTTT. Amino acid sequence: CASSPSGAGATGELFF.